The 28 T cell receptor beta chains below come from one sample, sequenced in a study of T-cell memory formation after mild COVID-19. One entry per CDR3 protein results from TCRdb running MiXCR on the 5' RACE reads. The repertoire holds approximately 560,000 distinct CDR3 sequences, 17% seen once, with about 8.1% in the top ten. Sequencing was done on a sample of PBMCs or a T cell subset sorted from them (not recorded which). These receptors came from an adult woman who had mild COVID-19 (a few samples of this study predate the infection). Cell type and time point are not known.

The CDR3 coding sequence is TGTGCCAGCAGCGATGTAAGCTATGAGCAGTTCTTC. Translated: CASSDVSYEQFF. This chain joins TRBV9 and TRBJ2-1; D unclear. The V gene lost 3 bases and the J gene lost 8 bases, with 9 bases spanning the gap. The germline CDR1 and CDR2 sequences are SGDLS and YYNGEE. The CDR3 extends over 12 amino acids.

The chain is built from TRBV3-1 and TRBJ2-4; 10 bases match TRBD2. This CDR3 contains 19 residues. The junction had 14 bases not matched to a gene; V was cut back by 1 base and J by 5 bases. Per germline, CDR1 LGHDT and CDR2 YNNKEL (reference sequence). In DNA, the CDR3 is TGTGCCAGCAGCCAAGGCCAACTAGCGGGGCCCGCCCGGGAAAACATTCAGTACTTC. Its protein is CASSQGQLAGPARENIQYF.

This clonotype appeared a few times. The chain combines TRBV10-3 with TRBJ2-7; 7 nucleotides agree with TRBD1. Germline values: CDR1 ENHRY, CDR2 SYGVKD. J lost 5 bases, V lost 5 bases, and 15 bases had no gene match. The CDR3 is 16 residues long. CDR3 nucleotide sequence: TGTGCCATCAGTAGGGGCGGCAGGGGGTATGGGGACGAGCAGTACTTC. Its protein is CAISRGGRGYGDEQYF.

This clonotype was observed a handful of times. This chain connects TRBV5-4 to TRBJ2-7; 11 nucleotides line up with TRBD1. J was trimmed by 3 bases and V by 4 bases; bases with no gene match: 12. The CDR3 runs 17 residues. The germline V gene encodes CDR1 SGHNT and CDR2 YYREEE (reference sequence). The CDR3 DNA is TGTGCCAGCAGCACTGGACAGGGGGCTCCAAATAACTACGAGCAGTACTTC. Encoded protein: CASSTGQGAPNNYEQYF.

The chain uses TRBV7-2 and TRBJ2-2; D is undetermined. The CDR3 is 16 amino acids. The V and J ends lost 1 base and 0 bases respectively, with 9 bases between them. Germline V lookup: CDR1 SGHTA, CDR2 FQGNSA. The CDR3 DNA is TGTGCCAGCAGCTTAGTAGGCGGCGCGAACACCGGGGAGCTGTTTTTT. Its translation: CASSLVGGANTGELFF.

This clonotype has just a few counts. CDR3 amino acids: CASSQTSGGEGETQYF. The CDR3 coding sequence is TGCGCCAGCAGCCAGACTAGCGGGGGAGAGGGGGAGACCCAGTACTTC. The chain has TRBV5-1 and TRBJ2-5; 12 bases are a match to TRBD2. Germline V gene data show CDR1 as SGHRS and CDR2 as YFSETQ. The CDR3 loop spans 16 amino acids. V dropped 4 bases and J dropped 5; count of bases not matched to a gene: 9.

The chain uses TRBV12-3 or TRBV12-4 and TRBJ1-2; D not resolved. The CDR3 extends over 12 amino acids. Trimming stripped 2 bases from V and 8 bases from J, with 9 bases between. CDR3 protein: CASSLRTRGYTF. The CDR3 DNA sequence: TGTGCCAGCAGTTTAAGGACGCGGGGCTACACCTTC.

V usage is TRBV7-8 and J usage is TRBJ2-3, with TRBD2 matching over 10 bases. Germline V gives CDR1 SGHVS, CDR2 FQNEAQ. The CDR3 contains 16 residues. The trim removed 9 bases at V and 2 bases at J, leaving 11 bases unmatched. The CDR3 DNA is TGTGCCAGTAGGGCCAGGACTAGCGGCTACACAGATACGCAGTATTTT. Translated: CASRARTSGYTDTQYF.

The chain couples TRBV9 to TRBJ2-3, with a tentative D call TRBD2 (5 bases). The CDR3 runs 15 residues. Deletions cut 0 bases from V and 4 bases from J, with 12 bases between. Germline lookup yields CDR1 SGDLS and CDR2 YYNGEE. CDR3 sequence (DNA): TGTGCCAGCAGCGTAGATAACCGGGGATCAGATACGCAGTATTTT. Its protein product is CASSVDNRGSDTQYF.

The rearrangement links TRBV13 to TRBJ1-6, with a weak D call TRBD1 (6 bases). The V and J ends lost 4 bases and 9 bases respectively, with 16 bases between them. The CDR3 totals 15 residues. Germline V CDR1 and CDR2: PRHDT, FYEKMQ (reference sequence). The CDR3 DNA sequence: TGTGCCAGCAGCTCAGGACAACGAGGGGGTTCACCCCTCCACTTT. Protein product: CASSSGQRGGSPLHF.

The J gene is TRBJ1-6, the V gene TRBV20-1; unclear D gene. The germline V and J ends were trimmed by 3 bases and 2 bases, with 5 bases remaining between them. Germline CDR1 is DFQATT and CDR2 is SNEGSKA (reference sequence). The length of the CDR3 is 13 residues. The CDR3 region is CSARVTYNSPLHF. For the CDR3, the DNA is TGCAGTGCTAGGGTAACCTATAATTCACCCCTCCACTTT.

This clonotype was observed a few times. This chain uses TRBV12-3 or TRBV12-4 with TRBJ1-6; 7 bases line up with TRBD1. V was pared by 3 bases and J by 11 bases, with 1 base of the junction left unmatched. The CDR3 length is 12 residues. DNA for the CDR3: TGTGCCAGCAGTTTCAGGGGGACACCCCTCCACTTT. Its translation: CASSFRGTPLHF.

The rearrangement joins TRBV6-5 to TRBJ2-3; TRBD2 matches 8 bases. Trimming cost V 0 bases and J 1 base; bases outside gene matches: 3. Germline assignment: CDR1 MNHEY and CDR2 SVGAGI. The CDR3 extends over 16 amino acids. This CDR3 reads CASSYSGAGGTDTQYF. The DNA for the CDR3 is TGTGCCAGCAGTTACTCTGGAGCGGGGGGCACAGATACGCAGTATTTT.

V is TRBV19 and J is TRBJ2-3; no reliable D call. The length of the CDR3 is 14 residues. V was pared by 6 bases and J by 0 bases, with 10 bases between. Germline CDR1 and CDR2: LNHDA and SQIVND (reference sequence). The CDR3 protein is CASSHEDSTDTQYF. CDR3 DNA: TGTGCCAGTAGCCACGAGGACAGCACAGATACGCAGTATTTT.

This clonotype occurred a few times. The chain joins TRBV20-1 to TRBJ2-3; tentatively, D is TRBD1 or TRBD2 (5 bases each). V lost 5 bases to trimming and J lost 3 bases, with 15 bases between them. The CDR3 is made up of 14 amino acids. CDR1 is DFQATT, CDR2 SNEGSKA, per germline (reference sequence). The CDR3 DNA is TGCAGTGCTCTACCGCTGGGGGAGACAGATACGCAGTATTTT. Protein: CSALPLGETDTQYF.

This clonotype turned up a few times. V and J are TRBV7-9 and TRBJ1-6, with TRBD1 matching over 7 bases. Germline CDR1 SEHNR, CDR2 FQNEAQ (reference sequence). J gave up 7 bases and V 3 bases, and 9 bases lay outside the gene matches. This CDR3 has 16 amino acids. As DNA, the CDR3 is TGTGCCAGCAGCTTCGAAGGACAGGCCTTAAATTCACCCCTCCACTTT. Translated: CASSFEGQALNSPLHF.

This sequence joins TRBV6-2 or TRBV6-3 and TRBJ2-1; 7 bases map to TRBD2. Germline CDR1 is MNHEY and CDR2 is SVGEGT. The J segment lost 5 bases and the V segment lost 2 bases, leaving 9 bases of the junction unmatched. The CDR3 contains 16 residues. DNA of the CDR3: TGTGCCAGCAGTTACCGGCGCGGGAGTACCGACAATGAGCAGTTCTTC. Protein product: CASSYRRGSTDNEQFF.

This clonotype was detected only a few times. The chain joins TRBV4-3 to TRBJ2-1, with a tentative D call TRBD2 (6 bases). In germline, CDR1 is LGHNA, CDR2 YSLEER. With 0 bases removed from V and 6 bases from J, the gap between germline ends came to 15 bases. The CDR3 contains 16 residues. CDR3 nucleotide sequence: TGCGCCAGCAGCCAAGATTGGGCGGGATTCCGCAATGAGCAGTTCTTC. Translating it yields CASSQDWAGFRNEQFF.

This chain connects TRBV27 to TRBJ2-7; 7 bases are a match to TRBD2. CDR1 and CDR2 from the germline V gene are MNHEY and SMNVEV (reference sequence). V trimming: 4 bases; J trimming: 4 bases; junction bases outside the gene matches: 10. This CDR3 region has 15 residues. The CDR3 sequence is CASSSSTAGGYEQYF. The CDR3 DNA reads TGTGCCAGCAGTTCGTCCACCGCCGGGGGGTACGAGCAGTACTTC.

This clonotype was observed a few times. The chain is built from TRBV20-1 and TRBJ2-3; 7 nucleotides align to TRBD1. The CDR3 spans 16 residues. Germline V gene data show CDR1 as DFQATT and CDR2 as SNEGSKA (reference sequence). The V gene end was trimmed by 1 base and the J gene end by 2 bases; junction bases not matched to a gene: 9. The CDR3 spells CSARVGQTGHTDTQYF. The DNA of the CDR3 is TGCAGTGCTAGAGTGGGACAGACAGGACACACAGATACGCAGTATTTT.

The chain combines TRBV24-1 with TRBJ2-1, with TRBD2 identical over 14 bases. This CDR3 has 20 amino acids. J was trimmed by 4 bases and V by 4 bases; bases with no gene match: 14. CDR1 and CDR2 from the germline V gene are KGHDR and SFDVKD. This CDR3 is CATSDPRLAGGPSQYNEQFF. For the CDR3, the DNA is TGTGCCACCAGTGACCCAAGACTAGCGGGAGGGCCTTCACAATACAATGAGCAGTTCTTC.

This clonotype was recorded only once. The chain joins TRBV29-1 to TRBJ1-1; D perhaps matches TRBD1 (5 bases). V dropped 0 bases and J dropped 1 base, with 12 bases sitting between them. Germline V CDR1 and CDR2: SQVTM, ANQGSEA. The CDR3 totals 15 residues. The CDR3 coding sequence is TGCAGCGTTGAAGATCATCAAAGGGGGAACACTGAAGCTTTCTTT. Amino acids: CSVEDHQRGNTEAFF.

This clonotype was observed a few times. The chain employs TRBV11-2 and TRBJ2-1; 8 positions match TRBD1. The CDR3 is 15 residues long. Per germline, CDR1 SGHAT and CDR2 FQNNGV. V gave up 2 bases and J gave up 5 bases; unmatched junction bases: 5. The CDR3 reads CASSLRQGANNEQFF. The CDR3 nucleotides are TGTGCCAGCAGCTTAAGGCAGGGGGCGAACAATGAGCAGTTCTTC.

This clonotype was counted a few times. J is TRBJ2-3 and V is TRBV20-1; perhaps TRBD2 as D (5 bases). Trimming pared 6 bases from V and 0 bases from J, leaving 13 bases between. In germline, CDR1 is DFQATT, CDR2 SNEGSKA (reference sequence). This CDR3 is built from 14 residues. The CDR3 DNA reads as TGCAGTGCCTATCGGGAACCCAGCACAGATACGCAGTATTTT. This sequence encodes CSAYREPSTDTQYF.

There are a few counts of this clonotype. The chain carries TRBV27 and TRBJ2-7; 8 bases agree with TRBD2. The V segment lost 5 bases and the J segment 7 bases; nucleotides outside the gene matches: 16. This CDR3 is built from 16 residues. Germline V gives CDR1 MNHEY, CDR2 SMNVEV (reference sequence). The chain's CDR3 is CASSPFWGAGAGEQYF. For the CDR3, the DNA is TGTGCCAGCAGTCCCTTTTGGGGAGCGGGAGCTGGGGAGCAGTACTTC.

CDR3: CASSYGTSGYTDTQYF. The CDR3 bases are TGTGCCAGCAGTTACGGGACTAGCGGATACACAGATACGCAGTATTTT. This chain joins TRBV6-5 and TRBJ2-3, with 11 positions matching TRBD2. V shed 2 bases, J shed 2 bases, and the junction held 3 bases outside the gene matches. The germline gives CDR1 MNHEY, CDR2 SVGAGI. The CDR3 has 16 amino acids.

This chain links TRBV5-1 with TRBJ2-2, with D possibly called TRBD1 or TRBD2 (5 bases each). This CDR3 contains 18 residues. The V end was cut by 3 bases, the J end by 4 bases, with 22 bases between. Germline values: CDR1 SGHRS, CDR2 YFSETQ. The CDR3 nucleotides read TGCGCCAGCAGCTGGACCGGGACCGCATCCGGCGGCACCGGGGAGCTGTTTTTT. Translating gives CASSWTGTASGGTGELFF.

The V and J genes are TRBV6-6 and TRBJ1-1; possible D gene TRBD1, 6 bases. The CDR3 runs 15 residues. Deletions cut 3 bases from V and 0 bases from J, with 11 bases between. Looked up from germline, CDR1 is MNHNY and CDR2 is SVGAGI (reference sequence). This chain's CDR3 is CASSYLQGLNTEAFF. CDR3 nucleotides: TGTGCCAGCAGTTATCTACAGGGATTGAACACTGAAGCTTTCTTT.